These T cell receptor beta chains were read from a single sample in a study of shared clonotypes between healthy human individuals. Sequencing used immunoSEQ multiplex PCR; TCRdb keeps in-frame clones, though not all of them. The repertoire consists of a few million clones, with approximately 95% occurring once and the leading ten covering 0.39%. The sequenced sample consisted of naive CD4+ T cells from PBMCs. Source of these receptors: a man aged 18 to 30 in good health. Some clones in this sample may be carry-over from other donors' samples. Each CDR3 is given with its conserved first and last residue. The D gene is left open where the match is weak. A clone size is listed for some rows: how often the clone was seen (once, few, many), or a class if it is expanded.

V,size,D,J,CDR3,DNA
TRBV25-1,once,NA,TRBJ2-2,CASSEDRGTLTGELFF,TGTGCCAGCAGTGAAGATCGCGGGACTCTCACCGGGGAGCTGTTTTTT
TRBV6-5,NA,NA,TRBJ1-1,CASSGKFNLNTEAFF,TGTGCCAGCAGTGGGAAGTTTAACCTGAACACTGAAGCTTTCTTT
TRBV7-8,NA,TRBD1,TRBJ2-2,CASSWASRGRNTGELFF,TGTGCCAGCAGCTGGGCGTCTAGGGGGCGGAACACCGGGGAGCTGTTTTTT
TRBV5-1,NA,NA,TRBJ2-7,CASSLSGIPSSYEQYF,TGCGCCAGCAGCTTGTCCGGGATTCCCTCCTCCTACGAGCAGTACTTC
TRBV6-1,NA,TRBD1,TRBJ1-4,CASSGTGATTINEKLFF,TGTGCCAGCAGTGGGACAGGGGCTACCACTATTAATGAAAAACTGTTTTTT
TRBV5-1,NA,TRBD2,TRBJ2-2,CASSFFLAGDTGELFF,TGCGCCAGCAGCTTCTTCCTAGCGGGAGATACCGGGGAGCTGTTTTTT
TRBV28,NA,NA,TRBJ1-5,CASSDSAGRNQPQHF,TGTGCCAGCAGCGATTCCGCCGGCAGAAATCAGCCCCAGCATTTT
TRBV7-2,NA,TRBD2,TRBJ2-1,CASSLSWTSVPRLYNEQFF,TGTGCCAGCAGCTTATCCTGGACTAGCGTACCCCGGCTCTACAATGAGCAGTTCTTC
TRBV7-8,NA,NA,TRBJ1-3,CASSPTGGSGNTIYF,TGTGCCAGCAGCCCCACGGGGGGCTCTGGAAACACCATATATTTT
TRBV11-2,NA,NA,TRBJ2-4,CASSLDLTLQYF,TGTGCCAGCAGCTTAGATCTCACCCTACAGTACTTC
TRBV30,NA,TRBD1,TRBJ1-5,CAWSARQGARSQPQHF,TGTGCCTGGAGTGCCAGACAGGGGGCACGTAGTCAGCCCCAGCATTTT
TRBV27,NA,TRBD2,TRBJ2-1,CASSFRGTSGYNEQFF,TGTGCCAGCAGTTTCCGAGGGACTAGCGGTTACAATGAGCAGTTCTTC
TRBV5-1,NA,NA,TRBJ2-1,CASSFGGVEYNEQFF,TGCGCCAGCAGCTTCGGGGGAGTCGAATACAATGAGCAGTTCTTC
TRBV10-3,NA,TRBD1,TRBJ2-3,CAISGQGRGDTQYF,TGTGCCATCAGCGGACAGGGGAGGGGAGATACGCAGTATTTT
TRBV10-1,NA,NA,TRBJ1-4,CASSESIGFGLFF,TGCGCCAGCAGTGAGTCGATCGGGTTCGGCCTGTTTTTT
TRBV18,NA,TRBD1,TRBJ2-5,CASSTLPGQETQYF,TGTGCCAGCTCAACTCTACCGGGACAGGAGACCCAGTACTTC
TRBV9,NA,TRBD1,TRBJ1-5,CASSAGQGKNQPQHF,TGTGCCAGCAGCGCGGGACAGGGCAAAAATCAGCCCCAGCATTTT
TRBV28,NA,TRBD1,TRBJ1-2,CASRTPGGYGYTF,TGTGCCAGCAGAACCCCAGGGGGCTATGGCTACACCTTC
TRBV28,once,NA,TRBJ2-5,CASSREQETQYF,TGTGCCAGCAGTCGAGAACAAGAGACCCAGTACTTC
TRBV7-2,NA,TRBD2,TRBJ2-5,CASSGGLAGGETQYF,TGTGCCAGCAGCGGGGGACTAGCGGGAGGAGAGACCCAGTACTTC
TRBV5-1,NA,NA,TRBJ2-7,CASSFRRGSPYEQYF,TGCGCCAGCAGCTTTCGCAGGGGCTCTCCCTACGAGCAGTACTTC
TRBV5-1,NA,NA,TRBJ1-1,CASSPRQNPNTEAFF,TGCGCCAGCAGCCCACGACAAAACCCGAACACTGAAGCTTTCTTT
TRBV5-1,NA,TRBD2,TRBJ2-3,CASSLGYSGRGTDTQYF,TGCGCCAGCAGCTTGGGATATAGCGGGAGGGGCACAGATACGCAGTATTTT
TRBV6-6,NA,NA,TRBJ2-7,CASRNYEQYF,TGTGCCAGCAGAAACTACGAGCAGTACTTC
TRBV13,NA,TRBD2,TRBJ2-3,CASSVPTSGRTDTQYF,TGTGCCAGCAGCGTCCCGACTAGCGGGCGCACAGATACGCAGTATTTT
TRBV5-1,NA,NA,TRBJ2-7,CASSLDRLGEQYF,TGCGCCAGCAGCTTGGACAGGCTAGGGGAGCAGTACTTC